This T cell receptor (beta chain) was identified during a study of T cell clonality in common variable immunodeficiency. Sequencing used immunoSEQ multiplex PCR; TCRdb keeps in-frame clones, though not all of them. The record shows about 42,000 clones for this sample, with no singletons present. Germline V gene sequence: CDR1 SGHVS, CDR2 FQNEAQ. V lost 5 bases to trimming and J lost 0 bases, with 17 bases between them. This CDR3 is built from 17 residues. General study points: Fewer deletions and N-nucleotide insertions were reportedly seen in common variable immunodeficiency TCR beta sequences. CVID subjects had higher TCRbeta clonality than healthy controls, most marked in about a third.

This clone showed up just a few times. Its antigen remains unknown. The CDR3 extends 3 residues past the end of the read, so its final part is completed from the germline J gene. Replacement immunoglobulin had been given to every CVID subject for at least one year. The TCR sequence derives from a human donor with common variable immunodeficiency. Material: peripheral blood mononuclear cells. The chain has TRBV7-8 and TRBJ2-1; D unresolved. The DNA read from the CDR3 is TGTGCCAGCAGCCCCCGCCCACCTCAGAGCTCCTACAATGAG. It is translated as CASSPRPPQSSYNE. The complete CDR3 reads CASSPRPPQSSYNEQFF.